Sequencing of this T cell receptor beta chain was carried out in a study of T cell repertoires in cytomegalovirus infection. Study summary: Recently identified HLA-C-restricted CMV epitopes and well-studied HLA-B-restricted CMV epitopes were used by the study. Broader study findings: HLA-C-restricted CMV-specific TCR beta clonotypes prevailed in the ex vivo response.

From germline, CDR1 is SGHTA and CDR2 FQGNSA. The CDR3 is made up of 18 amino acids. Trimming removed 1 base from V and 4 bases from J; junction bases left unmatched: 8. A remark on this clonotype: The antigen is unknown.

One entry per CDR3 protein results from TCRdb running MiXCR on the reads. The profile shows around 770,000 distinct CDR3 sequences, almost 30% of them singletons. Sample: cultured CD8+ T cells from PBMCs, taken from culture after CMV antigen stimulation. The sequence derives from a human donor in good health (CMV status not recorded). Some clones in this sample may be carry-over from other donors' samples. The rearrangement links TRBV7-2 to TRBJ1-3; 12 bases map to TRBD1. CDR3 in amino acids: CASSLVGTGGAGGNTIYF. CDR3 coding DNA: TGTGCCAGCAGCTTAGTGGGGACAGGGGGCGCCGGGGGAAACACCATATATTTT.